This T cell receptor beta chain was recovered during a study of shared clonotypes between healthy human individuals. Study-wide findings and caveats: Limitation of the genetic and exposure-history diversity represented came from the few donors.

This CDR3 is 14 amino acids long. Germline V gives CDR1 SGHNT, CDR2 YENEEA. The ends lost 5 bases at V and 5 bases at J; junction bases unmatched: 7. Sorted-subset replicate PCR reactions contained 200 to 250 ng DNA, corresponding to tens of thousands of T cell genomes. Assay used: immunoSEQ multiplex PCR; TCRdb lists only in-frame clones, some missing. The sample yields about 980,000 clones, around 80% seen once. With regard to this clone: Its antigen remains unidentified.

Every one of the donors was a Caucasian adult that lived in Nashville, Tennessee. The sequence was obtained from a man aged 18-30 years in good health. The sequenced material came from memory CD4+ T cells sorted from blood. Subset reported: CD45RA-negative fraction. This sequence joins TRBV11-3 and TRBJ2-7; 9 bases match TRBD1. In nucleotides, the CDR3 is TGTGCCAGCAGCAAGACAGGGGGTAAGGACGAGCAGTACTTC. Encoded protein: CASSKTGGKDEQYF.